The source of this T cell receptor beta chain is a study of blood T cell repertoires in COVID-19. Study-level background: The United States, Italy and Spain supplied acute and convalescent COVID-19 samples. Nucleic acid was either cDNA or gDNA, and it came from T cells, B-cell-depleted T cells, or PBMCs.

Original processing methods: Reference gene primer amplification yielded estimated nucleated cell counts. TCRdb's table, derived via immunoSEQ multiplex PCR, lists solely in-frame clones and lacks some. D and trimming come from the DNA, and the V and J calls and clone size come from that table. The repertoire holds 300,000 to 400,000 clones, with over 70% as singletons. This TCR came from a man aged 25-40 years with active or convalescent COVID-19. The sequenced sample consisted of peripheral blood.

CDR3 in DNA: TGTGCCAGCAGCCCGGGTCCCAGGGCCTACGAGCAGTACTTC. Amino acids: CASSPGPRAYEQYF. The chain is built from TRBV7-2 and TRBJ2-7; D may be TRBD1 (5 bases). Per the germline V gene, CDR1 is SGHTA and CDR2 is FQGNSA. Trimming stripped 5 bases from V and 2 bases from J, with 13 bases between. The CDR3 spans 14 residues.